These T cell receptor beta chains were read from a single sample in a study of T cells in Graves' hyperthyroidism and ophthalmopathy. TCRdb used MiXCR to reprocess the multiplex PCR reads, holding one entry per CDR3 protein. The sample shows about 570,000 distinct CDR3 sequences, just over 45% of them seen only once. The sequenced sample consisted of peripheral blood or thyroid tissue (not recorded which). These receptors were taken from an adult woman with Graves' disease, either hyperthyroidism or ophthalmopathy (not recorded which). The CDR3 runs from the conserved cysteine through the conserved F or W. A D gene is named only where the DNA matches it firmly. Rows give clone size only sometimes, using once, few, many, or a class for an expanded clone.

cdr3_aa: CASSRHREETQYF; cdr3_nt: TGCGCCAGCAGCCGACACAGGGAAGAGACCCAGTACTTC; d_call: .; j_call: TRBJ2-5; clone_size: many; v_call: TRBV4-1; cdr3_length: 13
cdr3_aa: CASSSRGGTANTGELFF; cdr3_nt: TGTGCCAGCAGCTCCCGGGGAGGGACCGCGAACACCGGGGAGCTGTTTTTT; d_call: TRBD2; j_call: TRBJ2-2; clone_size: many; v_call: TRBV9; cdr3_length: 17
cdr3_aa: CATSSRRTSGAYEQYF; cdr3_nt: TGTGCCACCAGCAGTCGGCGGACTAGCGGAGCCTACGAGCAGTACTTC; d_call: TRBD2; j_call: TRBJ2-7; clone_size: .; v_call: TRBV15; cdr3_length: 16
cdr3_aa: CAISEFWAGGDEKLFF; cdr3_nt: TGTGCCATCAGTGAGTTTTGGGCAGGGGGCGATGAAAAACTGTTTTTT; d_call: TRBD1; j_call: TRBJ1-4; clone_size: .; v_call: TRBV10-3; cdr3_length: 16
cdr3_aa: CASSPLAGGAGTEAFF; cdr3_nt: TGCGCCAGCAGCCCACTAGCGGGGGGCGCTGGGACTGAAGCTTTCTTT; d_call: .; j_call: TRBJ1-1; clone_size: .; v_call: TRBV7-9; cdr3_length: 16
cdr3_aa: CATSRDLAVQGYTF; cdr3_nt: TGTGCCACCAGCAGAGATTTGGCGGTCCAGGGCTACACCTTC; d_call: .; j_call: TRBJ1-2; clone_size: many; v_call: TRBV15; cdr3_length: 14
cdr3_aa: CASSPPGVANTGELFF; cdr3_nt: TGTGCCAGCAGTCCTCCTGGGGTCGCGAACACCGGGGAGCTGTTTTTT; d_call: .; j_call: TRBJ2-2; clone_size: many; v_call: TRBV6-1; cdr3_length: 16
cdr3_aa: CATSDFGSTDTQYF; cdr3_nt: TGTGCCACCAGTGATTTTGGGAGCACAGATACGCAGTATTTT; d_call: .; j_call: TRBJ2-3; clone_size: few; v_call: TRBV24-1; cdr3_length: 14
cdr3_aa: CASSVRGPQHF; cdr3_nt: TGTGCCAGCAGTGTGCGAGGGCCCCAGCATTTT; d_call: .; j_call: TRBJ1-5; clone_size: few; v_call: TRBV28; cdr3_length: 11
cdr3_aa: CASSNRGLYNQPQHF; cdr3_nt: TGTGCCAGCAGTAACAGGGGGCTCTACAATCAGCCCCAGCATTTT; d_call: TRBD1; j_call: TRBJ1-5; clone_size: .; v_call: TRBV28; cdr3_length: 15
cdr3_aa: CASSQATGTRHSPLHF; cdr3_nt: TGCGCCAGCAGCCAAGCTACCGGGACAAGGCATTCACCCCTCCACTTT; d_call: .; j_call: TRBJ1-6; clone_size: .; v_call: TRBV4-3; cdr3_length: 16
cdr3_aa: CASSTMTTRGEKLFF; cdr3_nt: TGTGCCAGCAGTACTATGACTACACGTGGTGAAAAACTGTTTTTT; d_call: .; j_call: TRBJ1-4; clone_size: many; v_call: TRBV6-1; cdr3_length: 15
cdr3_aa: CASSLLPPGQGYYEQYF; cdr3_nt: TGTGCCAGCAGTCTACTACCCCCGGGACAGGGGTACTACGAGCAGTACTTC; d_call: TRBD1; j_call: TRBJ2-7; clone_size: .; v_call: TRBV27; cdr3_length: 17
cdr3_aa: CASSLGIRETQYF; cdr3_nt: TGTGCCAGCAGCTTAGGGATACGAGAGACCCAGTACTTC; d_call: .; j_call: TRBJ2-5; clone_size: many; v_call: TRBV7-2; cdr3_length: 13
cdr3_aa: CASNSPGQGPHPNYGYTF; cdr3_nt: TGTGCCAGCAACTCACCGGGACAGGGACCCCACCCTAACTATGGCTACACCTTC; d_call: TRBD1; j_call: TRBJ1-2; clone_size: many; v_call: TRBV12-3/TRBV12-4; cdr3_length: 18
cdr3_aa: CASRESLALSYEQYF; cdr3_nt: TGTGCCAGCAGAGAGTCACTAGCTCTCTCCTACGAGCAGTACTTC; d_call: .; j_call: TRBJ2-7; clone_size: many; v_call: TRBV6-5; cdr3_length: 15
cdr3_aa: CASSLVGGHSGANVLTF; cdr3_nt: TGTGCCAGCAGCTTAGTCGGGGGGCACTCTGGGGCCAACGTCCTGACTTTC; d_call: .; j_call: TRBJ2-6; clone_size: .; v_call: TRBV7-9; cdr3_length: 17
cdr3_aa: CASSSDPGPNQPQHF; cdr3_nt: TGTGCCAGCAGCTCAGATCCGGGACCCAATCAGCCCCAGCATTTT; d_call: .; j_call: TRBJ1-5; clone_size: many; v_call: TRBV11-2; cdr3_length: 15
cdr3_aa: CASRPGFGRAVETQYF; cdr3_nt: TGTGCCAGCAGGCCCGGGTTTGGGAGGGCGGTGGAGACCCAGTACTTC; d_call: TRBD2; j_call: TRBJ2-5; clone_size: .; v_call: TRBV28; cdr3_length: 16
cdr3_aa: CASMTGRTTNEKLFF; cdr3_nt: TGCGCCAGCATGACAGGGAGGACAACTAATGAAAAACTGTTTTTT; d_call: TRBD1; j_call: TRBJ1-4; clone_size: many; v_call: TRBV5-1; cdr3_length: 15
cdr3_aa: CASSLGLWRETQYF; cdr3_nt: TGCGCCAGCAGCTTGGGTTTGTGGAGGGAGACCCAGTACTTC; d_call: .; j_call: TRBJ2-5; clone_size: many; v_call: TRBV5-1; cdr3_length: 14
cdr3_aa: CAISEGGYTF; cdr3_nt: TGTGCCATCAGTGAAGGGGGCTACACCTTC; d_call: .; j_call: TRBJ1-2; clone_size: .; v_call: TRBV10-3; cdr3_length: 10
cdr3_aa: CASSISLAGDEQYF; cdr3_nt: TGTGCCAGTAGTATTTCCCTAGCGGGAGACGAGCAGTACTTC; d_call: TRBD2; j_call: TRBJ2-7; clone_size: many; v_call: TRBV19; cdr3_length: 14
cdr3_aa: CASKERGSTDTQYF; cdr3_nt: TGTGCCAGCAAAGAAAGGGGAAGCACAGATACGCAGTATTTT; d_call: .; j_call: TRBJ2-3; clone_size: few; v_call: TRBV7-9; cdr3_length: 14